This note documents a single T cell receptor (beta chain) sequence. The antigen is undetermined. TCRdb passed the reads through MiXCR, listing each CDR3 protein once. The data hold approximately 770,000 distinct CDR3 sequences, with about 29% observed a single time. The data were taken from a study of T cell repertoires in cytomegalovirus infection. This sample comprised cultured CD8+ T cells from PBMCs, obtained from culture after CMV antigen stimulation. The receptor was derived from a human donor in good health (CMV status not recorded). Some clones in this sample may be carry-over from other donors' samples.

The chain's CDR3 is CASSYSKFGTGGRDTEAFF. As DNA, the CDR3 is TGTGCCAGCAGTTACTCGAAGTTCGGGACAGGGGGCAGAGACACTGAAGCTTTCTTT. This chain joins TRBV6-2 or TRBV6-3 and TRBJ1-1; 12 nucleotides agree with TRBD1. The CDR3 runs 19 residues. CDR1 is MNHEY, CDR2 SVGEGT, per germline. V shed 0 bases and J 3 bases; nucleotides not matched to a gene: 11.